This TCR beta chain was obtained from a study of monozygotic twins with inflammatory bowel disease. Study outcomes and limitations: There were differing immunosuppressive treatments, which may have added variability to patient repertoires.

To note about this clonotype: The antigen remains unidentified.

Per germline, CDR1 SEHNR and CDR2 FQNEAQ (reference sequence). The CDR3 covers 15 residues. TCRdb re-called the 5' RACE reads and gives one entry per CDR3 protein, without DNA. Its listing shows about 380,000 distinct CDR3 sequences. The sequence was obtained from a human donor with ulcerative colitis or Crohn's disease, or a healthy co-twin of an affected twin (not recorded which). The specimen was blood. The gene calls are TRBV7-9 and TRBJ2-1; as DNA is missing, the TRBD1 call by TCRdb cannot be tested. The chain's CDR3 is CASSTPPPGNNEQFF. Full variable domain (missing parts from reference TRBV7-9 and TRBJ2-1): DTGVSQNPRHKITKRGQNVTFRCDPISEHNRLYWYRQTLGQGPEFLTYFQNEAQLEKSRLLSDRFSAERPKGSFSTLEIQRTEQGDSAMYLCASSTPPPGNNEQFFGPGTRLTVL.